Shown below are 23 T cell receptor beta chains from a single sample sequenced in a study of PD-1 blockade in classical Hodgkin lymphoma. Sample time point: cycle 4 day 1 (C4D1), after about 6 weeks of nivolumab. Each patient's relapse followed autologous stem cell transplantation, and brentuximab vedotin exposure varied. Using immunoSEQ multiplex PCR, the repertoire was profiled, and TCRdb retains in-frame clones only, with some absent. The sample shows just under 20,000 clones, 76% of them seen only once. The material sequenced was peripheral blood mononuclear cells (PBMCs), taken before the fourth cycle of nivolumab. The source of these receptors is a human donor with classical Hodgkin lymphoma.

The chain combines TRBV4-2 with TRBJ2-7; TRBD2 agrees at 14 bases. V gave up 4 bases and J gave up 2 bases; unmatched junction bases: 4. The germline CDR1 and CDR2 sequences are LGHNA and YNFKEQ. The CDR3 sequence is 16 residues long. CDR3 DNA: TGTGCCAGCAGCCCACTGGGACTAGCGGGGGCCTACGAGCAGTACTTC. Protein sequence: CASSPLGLAGAYEQYF.

Written as DNA, the CDR3 is TGTGCCAGCAGCTTAGGGCACGGTCCCAAAAACATTCAGTACTTC. Protein: CASSLGHGPKNIQYF. The rearrangement uses TRBV7-8 and TRBJ2-4; no firm D call. Trimming cost V 1 base and J 2 bases, with 9 bases left between them. The CDR3 is 15 residues long. CDR1 is SGHVS, CDR2 FQNEAQ, per germline. Drawing the rest from reference TRBV7-8 and TRBJ2-4, the complete variable domain is GAGVSQSPRYKVAKRGQDVALRCDPISGHVSLFWYQQALGQGPEFLTYFQNEAQLDKSGLPSDRFFAERPEGSVSTLKIQRTQQEDSAVYLCASSLGHGPKNIQYFGAGTRLSVL.

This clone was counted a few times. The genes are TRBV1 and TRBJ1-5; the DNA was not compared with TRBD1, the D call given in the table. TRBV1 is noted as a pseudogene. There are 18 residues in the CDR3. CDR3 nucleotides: TGCACCAGCAGCCAGAAAAAGCGACCCCGGGACAGGGGCCAGCCCCAGCATTTT. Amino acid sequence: CTSSQKKRPRDRGQPQHF.

CDR3 sequence: CASRDTPF. The DNA of the CDR3 is TGTGCCAGCAGGGACACCCCCTTC. The chain recombines TRBV21-1 with TRBJ1-2; the DNA was not compared with TRBD1, the D call given in the table. TRBV21-1 is noted as a pseudogene. This CDR3 comprises 8 residues.

In nucleotides, the CDR3 is TGTGCCAGCAGCTTTCTAGCGGGAGGGCCAAGGGAGACCCAGTACTTC. This encodes CASSFLAGGPRETQYF. The chain combines TRBV7-9 with TRBJ2-5; 12 bases are shared with TRBD2. This CDR3 is 16 amino acids long. Germline CDR1 reads SEHNR; CDR2 reads FQNEAQ (reference sequence). V gave up 3 bases and J gave up 5 bases; unmatched junction bases: 7. Full variable domain (outside the CDR3, taken from reference TRBV7-9 and TRBJ2-5): DTGVSQNPRHKITKRGQNVTFRCDPISEHNRLYWYRQTLGQGPEFLTYFQNEAQLEKSRLLSDRFSAERPKGSFSTLEIQRTEQGDSAMYLCASSFLAGGPRETQYFGPGTRLLVL.

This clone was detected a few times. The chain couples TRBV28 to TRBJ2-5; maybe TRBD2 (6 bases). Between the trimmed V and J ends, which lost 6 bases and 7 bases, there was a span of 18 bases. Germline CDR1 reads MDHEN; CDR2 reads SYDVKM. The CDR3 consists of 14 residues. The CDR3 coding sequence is TGTGCCAGCAGCCCAGGGACGGTGGGGGGGACCCAGTACTTC. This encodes CASSPGTVGGTQYF.

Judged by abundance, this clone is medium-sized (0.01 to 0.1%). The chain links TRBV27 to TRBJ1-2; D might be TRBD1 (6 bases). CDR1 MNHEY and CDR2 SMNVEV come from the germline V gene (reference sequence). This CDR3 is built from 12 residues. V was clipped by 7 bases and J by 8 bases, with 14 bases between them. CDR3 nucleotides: TGTGCCAGCATCGGGACACCCGAGGGCTACACCTTC. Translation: CASIGTPEGYTF.

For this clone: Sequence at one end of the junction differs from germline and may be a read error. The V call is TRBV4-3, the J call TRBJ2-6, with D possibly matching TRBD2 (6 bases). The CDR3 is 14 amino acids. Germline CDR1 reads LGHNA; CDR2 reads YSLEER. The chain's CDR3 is CASSQDSGVNVLTF. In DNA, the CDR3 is TGCGCCAGCAGCCAAGATTCGGGGGTCAACGTCCTGACTTTC.

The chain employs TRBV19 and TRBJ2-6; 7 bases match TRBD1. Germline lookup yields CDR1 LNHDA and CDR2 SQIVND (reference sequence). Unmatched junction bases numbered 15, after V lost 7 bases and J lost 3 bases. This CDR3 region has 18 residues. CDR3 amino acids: CASKDLDRATFGANVLTF. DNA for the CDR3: TGTGCCAGTAAGGACCTCGACAGGGCAACCTTTGGGGCCAACGTCCTGACTTTC.

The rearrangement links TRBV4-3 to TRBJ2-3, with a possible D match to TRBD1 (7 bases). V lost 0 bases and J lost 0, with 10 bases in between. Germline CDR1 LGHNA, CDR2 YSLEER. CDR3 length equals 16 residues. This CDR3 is CASSQDQGGSTDTQYF. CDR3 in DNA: TGCGCCAGCAGCCAAGATCAGGGGGGTAGCACAGATACGCAGTATTTT.

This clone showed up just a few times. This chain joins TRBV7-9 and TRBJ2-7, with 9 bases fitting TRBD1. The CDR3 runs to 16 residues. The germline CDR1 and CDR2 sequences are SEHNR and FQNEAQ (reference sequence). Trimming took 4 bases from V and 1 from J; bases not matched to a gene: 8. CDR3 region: CASSSQDRGYSYEQYF. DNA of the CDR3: TGTGCCAGCAGCTCACAGGACAGGGGCTATTCCTACGAGCAGTACTTC. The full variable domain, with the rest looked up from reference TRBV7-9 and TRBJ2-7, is DTGVSQNPRHKITKRGQNVTFRCDPISEHNRLYWYRQTLGQGPEFLTYFQNEAQLEKSRLLSDRFSAERPKGSFSTLEIQRTEQGDSAMYLCASSSQDRGYSYEQYFGPGTRLTVT.

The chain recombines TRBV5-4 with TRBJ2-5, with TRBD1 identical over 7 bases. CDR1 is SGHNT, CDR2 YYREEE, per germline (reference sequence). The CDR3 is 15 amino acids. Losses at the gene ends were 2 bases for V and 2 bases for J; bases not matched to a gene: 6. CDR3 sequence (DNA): TGTGCCAGCAGCTTACCCGGGACAGCGCAAGAGACCCAGTACTTC. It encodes CASSLPGTAQETQYF.

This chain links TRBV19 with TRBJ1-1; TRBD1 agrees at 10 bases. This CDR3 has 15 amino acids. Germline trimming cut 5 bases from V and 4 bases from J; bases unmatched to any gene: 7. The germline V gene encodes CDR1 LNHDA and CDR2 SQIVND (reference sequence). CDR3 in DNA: TGTGCCAGTAGTGAGACCGGGACAGGGGCCACTGAAGCTTTCTTT. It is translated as CASSETGTGATEAFF.

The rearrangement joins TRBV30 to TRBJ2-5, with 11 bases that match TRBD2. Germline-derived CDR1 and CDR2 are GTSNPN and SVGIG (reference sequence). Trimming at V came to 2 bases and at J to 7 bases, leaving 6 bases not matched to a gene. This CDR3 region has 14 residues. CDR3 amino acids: CAWSQLAGAATQYF. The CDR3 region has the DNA TGTGCCTGGAGTCAACTAGCGGGGGCAGCGACCCAGTACTTC.

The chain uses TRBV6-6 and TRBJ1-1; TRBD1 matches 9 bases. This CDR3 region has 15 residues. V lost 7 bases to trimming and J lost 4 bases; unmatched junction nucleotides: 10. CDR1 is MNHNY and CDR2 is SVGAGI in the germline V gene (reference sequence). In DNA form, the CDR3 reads TGTGCCAGCAACCCGACAGGGGGGGGAGTCACTGAAGCTTTCTTT. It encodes CASNPTGGGVTEAFF.

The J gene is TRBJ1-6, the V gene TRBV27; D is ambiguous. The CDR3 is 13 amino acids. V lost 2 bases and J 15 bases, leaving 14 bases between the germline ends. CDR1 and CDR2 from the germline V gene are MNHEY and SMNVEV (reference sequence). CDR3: CASSLRSAAFLHF. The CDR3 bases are TGTGCCAGCAGTTTACGATCGGCCGCGTTCCTCCACTTT.

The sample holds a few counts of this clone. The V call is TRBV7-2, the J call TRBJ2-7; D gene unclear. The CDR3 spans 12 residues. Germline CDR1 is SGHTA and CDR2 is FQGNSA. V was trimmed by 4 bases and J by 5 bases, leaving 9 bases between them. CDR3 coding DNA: TGTGCCAGCAGCTCCGCGGCCCACGAGCAGTACGTC. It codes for CASSSAAHEQYV.

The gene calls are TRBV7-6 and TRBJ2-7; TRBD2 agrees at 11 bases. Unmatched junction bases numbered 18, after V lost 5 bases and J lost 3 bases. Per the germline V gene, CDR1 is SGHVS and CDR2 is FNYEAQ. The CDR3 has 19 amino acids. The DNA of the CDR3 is TGTGCCAGCAGCCCCAGGGTAGCGGGAGGGAGATACATCAACTACGAGCAGTACTTC. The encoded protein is CASSPRVAGGRYINYEQYF. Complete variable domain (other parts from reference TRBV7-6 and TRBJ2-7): GAGVSQSPRYKVTKRGQDVALRCDPISGHVSLYWYRQALGQGPEFLTYFNYEAQQDKSGLPNDRFSAERPEGSISTLTIQRTEQRDSAMYRCASSPRVAGGRYINYEQYFGPGTRLTVT.

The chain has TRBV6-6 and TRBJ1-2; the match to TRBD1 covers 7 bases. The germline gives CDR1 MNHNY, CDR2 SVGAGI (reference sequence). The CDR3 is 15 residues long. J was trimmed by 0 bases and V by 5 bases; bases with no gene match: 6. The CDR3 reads CASSKDRDANYGYTF. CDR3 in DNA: TGTGCCAGCAGTAAAGACAGGGATGCTAACTATGGCTACACCTTC.

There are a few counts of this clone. Here the CDR3 DNA reads TGTGCCAGCAGTGAAGCGCTAGGGGAAGCCTATGGCTACACCTTC. This sequence encodes CASSEALGEAYGYTF. The chain joins TRBV2 to TRBJ1-2; tentative D call: TRBD1 (5 bases). CDR3 length: 15 residues. Germline CDR1 and CDR2: SNHLY and FYNNEI. V was cut by 0 bases and J by 4 bases, with 12 bases left in between.

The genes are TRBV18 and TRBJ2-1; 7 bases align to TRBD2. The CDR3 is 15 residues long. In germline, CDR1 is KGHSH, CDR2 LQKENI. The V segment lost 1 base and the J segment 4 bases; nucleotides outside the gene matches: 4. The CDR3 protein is CASSPLGGKYNEQFF. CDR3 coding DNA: TGTGCCAGCTCACCACTGGGGGGGAAATACAATGAGCAGTTCTTC.

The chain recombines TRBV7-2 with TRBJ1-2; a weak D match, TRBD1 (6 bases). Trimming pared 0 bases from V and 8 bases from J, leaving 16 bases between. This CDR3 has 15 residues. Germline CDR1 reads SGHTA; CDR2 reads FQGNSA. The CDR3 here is CASSLAGGPLGGYTF. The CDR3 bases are TGTGCCAGCAGCTTAGCTGGGGGCCCTCTGGGCGGCTACACCTTC. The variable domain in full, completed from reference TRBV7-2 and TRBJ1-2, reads GAGVSQSPSNKVTEKGKDVELRCDPISGHTALYWYRQSLGQGLEFLIYFQGNSAPDKSGLPSDRFSAERTGGSVSTLTIQRTQQEDSAVYLCASSLAGGPLGGYTFGSGTRLTVV.

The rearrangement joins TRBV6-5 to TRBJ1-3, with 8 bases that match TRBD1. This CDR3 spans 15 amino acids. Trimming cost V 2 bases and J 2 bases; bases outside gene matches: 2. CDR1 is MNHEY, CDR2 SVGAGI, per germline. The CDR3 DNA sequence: TGTGCCAGCAGTTACCAGGGGGCCACTGGAAACACCATATATTTT. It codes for CASSYQGATGNTIYF.